The clone carrying this T cell receptor (beta chain) was found many times. CDR3 size: 17 residues. The data are from a study of patients and donors after allogeneic stem cell transplantation. TCRdb passed the RT-PCR reads through MiXCR, listing each CDR3 protein once. The top ten clones hold 5% to 6.5% of a sample with roughly 880,000 distinct CDR3 sequences, about 20% of them seen once. Sequenced sample: blood, either unsorted or a sorted T cell fraction (not recorded which). The chain combines TRBV21-1 with TRBJ2-1. TRBV21-1 is annotated as a pseudogene. The sequence was collected from a human donor who was either an allogeneic HSCT recipient or a stem cell or donor lymphocyte infusion donor (not recorded which). It is not recorded whose cells these are; they may come from a transplant donor. The CDR3 loop reads CASRKKRGTSSYNEQFF. As DNA, the CDR3 is TGTGCCAGCAGAAAAAAACGGGGTACGAGCTCCTACAATGAGCAGTTCTTC.